The source of this TCR beta chain is a study of shared clonotypes between healthy human individuals. TCRdb's copy holds only in-frame clones and misses some; the assay was immunoSEQ multiplex PCR. The table records about 1.5 million clones, approximately 97% of them present only once. Findings and limits, study-wide: Among non-shared clonotypes, generation probabilities were lower than among those shared by all four donors. Apart from blood, nothing was sampled; tissue repertoires likely differ. It was observed that 5% to 6% of naive CD4 clonotypes were shared across several donors.

CDR3 size: 16 residues. The V and J ends lost 2 bases and 2 bases respectively, with 16 bases between them. Germline loops: CDR1 MDHEN, CDR2 SYDVKM. A word on this clone: Its specificity is unknown.

Adults of Caucasian background living in Nashville, Tennessee made up all donors. This receptor was taken from a man between 25 and 39 years old in good health. The gene calls are TRBV28 and TRBJ2-7; maybe TRBD1 (6 bases). The sequencing sample was made of naive CD4+ T cells sorted from blood. Subset described: CD45RA+ positively selected. The CDR3 is CASSLGPGTPPYEQYF. Written as DNA, the CDR3 is TGTGCCAGCAGTTTAGGGCCCGGGACACCTCCCTACGAGCAGTACTTC.